Each of the 5 T cell receptor beta chains below was sequenced from the same sample in a study of blood T cell repertoires in COVID-19. Produced via immunoSEQ multiplex PCR; TCRdb's table is partial and in-frame only. The sample has approximately 50,000 clones; approximately 85% are singletons. Sequenced input: peripheral blood. The source is a human donor in a cohort sampled during active COVID-19.

The J gene is TRBJ2-3, the V gene TRBV30, with D possibly matching TRBD2 (6 bases). This CDR3 region has 13 residues. V lost 4 bases and J 6 bases, leaving 14 bases between the germline ends. CDR1 and CDR2 (germline): GTSNPN, SVGIG (reference sequence). CDR3 in amino acids: CAWKGLGVDTQYF. The CDR3 coding sequence is TGTGCCTGGAAGGGACTGGGGGTGGATACGCAGTATTTT. The complete variable domain, with remaining parts taken from reference TRBV30 and TRBJ2-3, reads SQTIHQWPATLVQPVGSPLSLECTVEGTSNPNLYWYRQAAGRGLQLLFYSVGIGQISSEVPQNLSASRPQDRQFILSSKKLLLSDSGFYLCAWKGLGVDTQYFGPGTRLTVL.

Of note for this clone: The junction shows a germline mismatch at one end, possibly a read error. The chain carries TRBV19 and TRBJ1-2; D is unclear. The CDR3 covers 15 residues. Germline CDR1 reads LNHDA; CDR2 reads SQIVND (reference sequence). CDR3 bases: TGTGCCAGTACGGCCTCACTGCGGGCTAACTATGGCCACACCTTC. Amino acid sequence: CASTASLRANYGHTF.

The CDR3 DNA is TGCAGCGTTGGTGCAGGGGGAGAAAAACTGTTTTTT. It translates to CSVGAGGEKLFF. The chain carries TRBV29-1 and TRBJ1-4, with TRBD1 matching 7 bases. V lost 4 bases and J lost 8; bases outside the gene matches: 4. The CDR3 is 12 residues long. The germline gives CDR1 SQVTM, CDR2 ANQGSEA.

V gene TRBV6-5 combines with J gene TRBJ2-7; 8 nucleotides match TRBD2. Germline-derived CDR1 and CDR2 are MNHEY and SVGAGI. CDR3 length equals 14 residues. Trimming removed 6 bases from V and 2 bases from J; junction bases left unmatched: 6. The CDR3 coding sequence is TGTGCCAGCAGCCGGAGCGGGAGCACCTACGAGCAGTACTTC. Protein product: CASSRSGSTYEQYF.

This clone was observed a handful of times. J is TRBJ1-6 and V is TRBV30, with 9 bases matching TRBD1. CDR1 is GTSNPN, CDR2 SVGIG, per germline (reference sequence). The CDR3 is made up of 16 amino acids. V lost 1 base, J lost 8 bases, and 9 bases stayed unmatched. CDR3 sequence: CAWSGFGTGQDSPLHF. CDR3 DNA: TGTGCCTGGAGTGGCTTCGGGACAGGGCAGGATTCACCCCTCCACTTT.